The 17 T cell receptor beta chains in this list originate from one sample, sequenced in a study of T cell changes during pregnancy in multiple sclerosis. Clones were read by immunoSEQ multiplex PCR, and TCRdb kept only the in-frame ones, dropping some. The sample consists of under 130,000 clones, about 90% of them appearing once. Sequenced material: peripheral blood, taken after pregnancy. The receptor set was obtained from a female donor with multiple sclerosis, enrolled in a pregnancy study.

The genes are TRBV4-2 and TRBJ2-2, with 7 positions matching TRBD2. In germline, CDR1 is LGHNA, CDR2 YNFKEQ. V lost 0 bases to trimming and J lost 4 bases; unmatched junction nucleotides: 5. The CDR3 extends over 16 amino acids. As DNA, the CDR3 is TGTGCCAGCAGCCAAGAAGGGGCGGGGGTCACCGGGGAGCTGTTTTTT. It specifies CASSQEGAGVTGELFF.

This chain connects TRBV18 to TRBJ1-2, with TRBD1 identical over 9 bases. Losses at the gene ends were 6 bases for V and 4 bases for J; bases not matched to a gene: 6. Per the germline V gene, CDR1 is KGHSH and CDR2 is LQKENI. The CDR3 has 14 residues. DNA for the CDR3: TGTGCCAGCTCGGAGGGACAGGGCGCCTATGGCTACACCTTC. This sequence encodes CASSEGQGAYGYTF.

The chain uses TRBV5-1 and TRBJ2-1; 8 bases fit TRBD1. The V segment lost 1 base and the J segment 8 bases; nucleotides outside the gene matches: 8. The length of the CDR3 is 15 residues. Per the germline V gene, CDR1 is SGHRS and CDR2 is YFSETQ. CDR3 in DNA: TGCGCCAGCAGCTTGACGGGACAGGTCAATGATGAGCAGTTCTTC. Its protein product is CASSLTGQVNDEQFF.

The chain recombines TRBV2 with TRBJ1-4; TRBD1 aligns across 9 bases. The germline CDR1 and CDR2 sequences are SNHLY and FYNNEI. J was trimmed by 3 bases and V by 6 bases; bases with no gene match: 8. The CDR3 is made up of 16 amino acids. The CDR3 DNA is TGTGCCAGCAGCGACTGGACAGGGGTTTCTAATGAAAAACTGTTTTTT. It translates to CASSDWTGVSNEKLFF.

CDR3: CASSLLDRGLTGNTIYF. As DNA, the CDR3 is TGTGCCAGCAGCCTCCTTGACCGCGGCTTAACTGGAAACACCATATATTTT. V usage is TRBV7-6 and J usage is TRBJ1-3; D ambiguous. The CDR3 consists of 17 residues. Germline V CDR1 and CDR2: SGHVS, FNYEAQ. The ends were cut back, 5 bases at V and 2 bases at J, with 19 bases in the middle.

This chain connects TRBV27 to TRBJ2-2, with a weak D call TRBD2 (6 bases). Germline V gene data show CDR1 as MNHEY and CDR2 as SMNVEV (reference sequence). Trimming took 5 bases from V and 4 from J, leaving 11 bases between them. There are 14 residues in the CDR3. The CDR3 DNA sequence: TGTGCCAGCAGTGATGACGGGGGCACCGGGGAGCTGTTTTTT. This encodes CASSDDGGTGELFF.

V is TRBV11-1 and J is TRBJ2-7, with no clear D. Trimming cost V 5 bases and J 0 bases, with 5 bases left between them. Germline loops: CDR1 SGHAT, CDR2 FQDESV (reference sequence). There are 12 residues in the CDR3. The CDR3 DNA reads as TGTGCCAGCAGCCCCCACTCCTACGAGCAGTACTTC. It specifies CASSPHSYEQYF.

The chain is built from TRBV30 and TRBJ1-2; D possibly corresponds to TRBD1 (6 bases). The CDR3 consists of 12 residues. CDR1 GTSNPN and CDR2 SVGIG come from the germline V gene (reference sequence). Between the trimmed V and J ends, which lost 3 bases and 6 bases, there was a span of 11 bases. Written as DNA, the CDR3 is TGTGCCTGGAGGGCAGGGGAAGATGGCTACACCTTC. It is translated as CAWRAGEDGYTF.

V usage is TRBV27 and J usage is TRBJ1-5; D is unresolved. This CDR3 spans 12 amino acids. Trimming pared 8 bases from V and 2 bases from J, leaving 7 bases between. CDR1 and CDR2 from the germline V gene are MNHEY and SMNVEV (reference sequence). CDR3 loop: CASRSGNQPQHF. In DNA form, the CDR3 reads TGTGCCAGCCGGAGCGGCAATCAGCCCCAGCATTTT.

The gene calls are TRBV5-4 and TRBJ2-5; tentative D call: TRBD2 (6 bases). V lost 4 bases to trimming and J lost 5 bases, with 15 bases between them. The CDR3 covers 14 residues. Germline assignment: CDR1 SGHNT and CDR2 YYREEE (reference sequence). CDR3 residues: CASSPGGGKETQYF. DNA of the CDR3: TGTGCCAGCAGCCCGGGTGGGGGGAAGGAGACCCAGTACTTC.

The V and J genes are TRBV6-5 and TRBJ2-5; 9 nucleotides agree with TRBD1. The CDR3 is 15 amino acids. The germline CDR1 and CDR2 sequences are MNHEY and SVGAGI. V gave up 6 bases and J gave up 2 bases; unmatched junction bases: 7. CDR3 nucleotides: TGTGCCAGCAGGACATCCGGGACAGGGCAAGAGACCCAGTACTTC. This codes for CASRTSGTGQETQYF.

The V and J genes are TRBV12-5 and TRBJ2-7; tentative D call: TRBD2 (6 bases). The CDR3 loop spans 12 amino acids. The germline CDR1 and CDR2 sequences are LGHNT and FRNRAP. V was trimmed by 6 bases and J by 0 bases, leaving 6 bases between them. The CDR3 DNA sequence: TGTGCTAGTGGGGGAGGCTCCTACGAGCAGTACTTC. The encoded protein is CASGGGSYEQYF.

The gene calls are TRBV9 and TRBJ1-5; no reliable D call. The CDR3 runs to 18 residues. V lost 3 bases, J lost 3 bases, and 22 bases lay in between. Germline loops: CDR1 SGDLS, CDR2 YYNGEE. The CDR3 protein is CASSASPVGPGINQPQHF. The CDR3 DNA reads as TGTGCCAGCAGCGCGAGCCCCGTGGGCCCCGGTATCAATCAGCCCCAGCATTTT.

The chain combines TRBV7-2 with TRBJ1-1; D ambiguous. The germline gives CDR1 SGHTA, CDR2 FQGNSA. V lost 5 bases and J lost 5, with 9 bases in between. The CDR3 is 12 amino acids. The CDR3 loop reads CASSVTRTEAFF. The CDR3 DNA sequence: TGTGCCAGCAGCGTTACCAGGACTGAAGCTTTCTTT.

The J gene is TRBJ2-3, the V gene TRBV19; 11 bases match TRBD2. The length of the CDR3 is 17 residues. Germline V gene sequence: CDR1 LNHDA, CDR2 SQIVND (reference sequence). The V and J ends lost 4 bases and 5 bases, in that order; junction bases with no gene match: 11. CDR3 nucleotide sequence: TGTGCCAGTAGTACCCTTAGCGGGAGGGCCCTCTTAGATACGCAGTATTTT. Translation gives CASSTLSGRALLDTQYF.

This clone was counted a single time. V gene TRBV28 combines with J gene TRBJ2-2; D may be TRBD1 (5 bases). V lost 1 base and J 2 bases, leaving 8 bases between the germline ends. CDR3 length equals 15 residues. Looked up from germline, CDR1 is MDHEN and CDR2 is SYDVKM. CDR3 DNA sequence: TGTGCCAGCAGTTTATACAGGAGCAACACCGGGGAGCTGTTTTTT. Its protein product is CASSLYRSNTGELFF.

The CDR3 spells CASSYSRVSYEQYF. The CDR3 region has the DNA TGTGCCAGCAGTTACTCGCGGGTCTCCTACGAGCAGTACTTC. This chain links TRBV6-5 with TRBJ2-7; tentatively, D is TRBD2 (5 bases). Germline-derived CDR1 and CDR2 are MNHEY and SVGAGI. This CDR3 contains 14 residues. Trimming stripped 0 bases from V and 0 bases from J, with 6 bases between.